This TCR beta chain stems from a study of regulatory T cells in long-lasting Graves disease (dated by TCRdb to the early 2020s). Some background on the complete study: Antithyroid drugs had been taken for less than 3 months by newly diagnosed Graves' disease patients. A total of around 35 samples were covered by TCR sequencing, comprising roughly 13 persistent and 20 or so newly diagnosed Graves' disease patients. Patients with persistent Graves' disease were compared with patients with newly diagnosed Graves' disease using TCR sequencing and RNA sequencing of peripheral blood. The study was registered as a clinical trial and conducted in China. What the study reported, not specific to this receptor: The study examined only peripheral blood because the primary lesion, thyroid tissue, could not be accessed. Sequencing and analysis were limited to the TCR beta chain. A larger number of public clonotypes was shared among persistent patients (over 2,500) than among newly diagnosed patients (about 990). Persistent Graves' disease patients showed lower TCR Shannon entropy and fewer highly expanded clones than newly diagnosed patients, suggesting clonal expansion. The authors acknowledged the small sample size as a limitation that may reduce accuracy. TRBV28, TRBJ1-2 and TRBJ2-5 were preferentially used in persistent disease, while TRBV20-1 and TRBJ2-1 were favored in newly diagnosed disease.

Remarks on this clonotype: This clone's antigen is unknown. No much larger clonotype is one base removed from it; base qualities were not supplied.

Libraries came from multiplex PCR. The run used an Illumina HiSeq 4000. TCR beta libraries were built with iRepertoire HTBI primers and Arm-PCR amplification of CDR3 regions. PCR products were gel purified before sequencing. Concerning the study's data processing: A total of roughly 65 TRBV and 14 TRBJ segments were identified across samples and were used for gene usage analysis of CDR3 amino acid clonotypes. Filtered high-quality paired reads were merged into contigs using COPE and FqMerger. BLAST was used to align contigs to the IMGT TRBV, TRBD and TRBJ reference genes, and CDR3 was defined following IMGT. Highly expanded clones were defined as clonotypes with a frequency above 0.1%. Shannon entropy was used to measure repertoire diversity, and the Gini coefficient was used to measure V-J evenness. A clonotype was considered public if more than one individual shared it. TCRdb took the public reads, trimmed them with fastp at Q25, ran MiXCR for clone calling and kept in-frame beta chains. Identical CDR3 proteins give one entry, which carries the most common genes and DNA. It is TCRdb's table, rather than the study itself, that gives the V and J calls and clone size. The sample table shows about 540,000 distinct CDR3 sequences, and approximately 13% are seen once. The leading ten clones occupy more than 8.5% of the sample.

CDR1 and CDR2, per the germline V gene, are SQVTM and ANQGSEA. The CDR3 goes from the cysteine to the phenylalanine over 12 residues. Only the CDR3 region is kept as DNA, spanning 36 bases read in frame from base 1. Deletion took 6 bases off V and 2 bases off J, with a span of 10 bases between the germline ends. What the time point label conveys for this sample: newly diagnosed GD, antithyroid drugs for less than 3 months. For both TCR sequencing and RNA sequencing, RNA was extracted from PBMCs using TRIzol. The diagnosis of Graves' disease followed American Thyroid Association guidelines. Patients were recruited from an endocrinology department in Xi'an, China. From each patient, 7.5 to 10 milliliters of peripheral blood was collected into an EDTA anticoagulant tube. Ficoll Paque Plus density gradient separation was used to isolate PBMCs, and no further T cell sorting was performed. An Agilent 2100 Bioanalyzer and agarose gel were used to check RNA quality, while a NanoDrop 2000 measured RNA concentration.

This sample also appeared in a second study, on T cells in Graves' hyperthyroidism and ophthalmopathy. Looking at the second paper: Stable Graves' hyperthyroidism was defined as no progression to ophthalmopathy during 18 months of follow-up. Hyperthyroidism patients were aged 18 to 65 years and newly diagnosed, with disease duration of less than 2 months. Patients with uncontrolled infections, other autoimmune diseases, pregnancy or lactation were excluded. Clinical symptoms, serum thyroxine and TRAb, thyroid ultrasound, and orbital computed tomography formed the basis for the diagnoses. The first round of RT-PCR for the TCR CDR3 was performed with the HTBI primer set and the Qiagen OneStep RT-PCR kit. Most expanded thyroid clonotypes (frequency above 0.001) were also detected in blood, suggesting blood repertoires may reflect thyroid immune responses. A model built on a 13 V-J signature distinguished ophthalmopathy from stable hyperthyroidism, reaching around 87% sensitivity and approximately 83% specificity in cross-validation and 80%/75% in testing. In validation, progression to ophthalmopathy was predicted by the model with roughly 71% sensitivity and about 72% specificity, a median of approximately 6.5 months before onset. TCR V-J signatures able to tell the groups apart were searched for in a discovery cohort of some 100 patients, of whom more than 40 had Graves' ophthalmopathy and about 55 had stable Graves' hyperthyroidism. Prospective prediction of ophthalmopathy was tested in an independent validation cohort of fewer than 20 hyperthyroidism patients and some 17 patients who later progressed to ophthalmopathy. The 100 discovery patients were randomly split 7:3 into training and test sets. In more than 5 Graves' hyperthyroidism patients, the study also compared T-cell repertoires from thyroid tissue with T-cell repertoires from blood. After sampling, hyperthyroidism patients received methimazole starting at 30 mg daily, and ophthalmopathy patients received high-dose intravenous methylprednisolone. A second multiplex PCR round built the libraries, followed by size selection and purification. The libraries were sequenced on an Illumina HiSeq2000 using paired-end 100 bp reads. Raw data were processed with SOAPnuke, discarding reads with adapters, uncalled bases, mean Phred below 15, or no exact constant-primer or identifier match. COPE v1.2.5 was used to merge high-quality paired reads, and clonotypes were defined as unique nucleotide sequences. Clonotypes were aligned to IMGT TRBV, TRBD and TRBJ reference segments using MiTCR v1.1. The analysis was restricted to V-J combinations with a frequency above 0.0001, which together covered just over 98% of the repertoires. The TCS score was defined as F50 (clonal expansion) divided by E x V (chaos), with BLOSUM62-based TCRdist calculated between CDR3 peptides within each V-J. Welch's t-statistics and random forest reduced around 510 V-J features to 13, which were used in a naive Bayes classifier (R e1071). Sample size was not statistically predetermined, and investigators were not blinded to group allocation. TCR Vbeta CDR3 sequencing of roughly 140 peripheral blood samples (43 ophthalmopathy, roughly 74 hyperthyroidism and roughly 17 progressor patients) is reported in the paper.

The source is a man aged 25-45 years with Graves disease. Donor details come from another sample of the same person, matched by shared clones. The V and J segments used are TRBV29-1 and TRBJ1-1, with the D gene too uncertain to name. Sequencing was performed on peripheral blood mononuclear cells (PBMCs), taken at new diagnosis, from a patient treated with antithyroid drugs. The sequenced DNA: TGCAGCGTCGCCGGGCGCAACACTGAAGCTTTCTTT. The translation is CSVAGRNTEAFF.